What follows are 24 T cell receptor beta chains derived from one specimen sequenced in a study of T cells in Graves' hyperthyroidism and ophthalmopathy. Amplification of TCR beta CDR3 regions used RNA as the template. Initially, a first-round RT-PCR of the TCR CDR3 employed the HTBI primer set. TCRdb recomputed calls from the multiplex PCR reads with MiXCR, one row per CDR3 protein. The sample has about 370,000 distinct CDR3 sequences, nearly 15% seen once. The sample consisted of blood. The receptors originated from a woman aged 60 to 75 with Graves' ophthalmopathy.

This sequence joins TRBV5-1 and TRBJ2-1, with 14 bases matching TRBD2. Germline values: CDR1 SGHRS, CDR2 YFSETQ. V was clipped by 4 bases and J by 5 bases; unmatched bases: 14. CDR3 length: 19 residues. Here the CDR3 reads CASSLVGLAGVGPNNEQFF. In nucleotides, the CDR3 is TGCGCCAGCAGCCTTGTGGGACTAGCGGGAGTTGGGCCCAACAATGAGCAGTTCTTC. The whole variable domain, remainder taken from reference TRBV5-1 and TRBJ2-1, is KAGVTQTPRYLIKTRGQQVTLSCSPISGHRSVSWYQQTPGQGLQFLFEYFSETQRNKGNFPGRFSGRQFSNSRSEMNVSTLELGDSALYLCASSLVGLAGVGPNNEQFFGPGTRLTVL.

This chain connects TRBV4-1 to TRBJ2-3, with D tentatively TRBD2 (6 bases). This CDR3 has 16 amino acids. Between the trimmed V and J ends, which lost 0 bases and 5 bases, there was a span of 15 bases. Germline V CDR1 and CDR2: MGHRA, YSYEKL. CDR3 in amino acids: CASSQEGQGGGDTQYF. CDR3 DNA: TGCGCCAGCAGCCAAGAAGGGCAGGGAGGTGGAGATACGCAGTATTTT.

This clonotype was seen at least ten times. The V gene is TRBV5-1, the J gene TRBJ1-5; D gene unclear. CDR3 length equals 13 residues. Looked up from germline, CDR1 is SGHRS and CDR2 is YFSETQ. The V gene lost 4 bases and the J gene lost 5 bases, with 10 bases spanning the gap. The CDR3 bases are TGCGCCAGCAGCCCCTACCCTGATCAGCCCCAGCATTTT. Translating it yields CASSPYPDQPQHF.

This clonotype came up many times. The chain is built from TRBV5-1 and TRBJ2-3, with 10 nucleotides matching TRBD2. V was clipped by 4 bases and J by 2 bases; unmatched bases: 7. Per the germline V gene, CDR1 is SGHRS and CDR2 is YFSETQ. CDR3 length equals 16 residues. Here the CDR3 reads CASSLTAGGYTDTQYF. CDR3 coding DNA: TGCGCCAGCAGCCTCACAGCGGGAGGGTACACAGATACGCAGTATTTT.

The rearrangement joins TRBV7-6 to TRBJ2-7; weak D call: TRBD2 (6 bases). Germline CDR1 is SGHVS and CDR2 is FNYEAQ. Trimming took 5 bases from V and 3 from J, leaving 17 bases between them. The length of the CDR3 is 15 residues. CDR3 region: CASSPSRDGSYEQYF. In DNA form, the CDR3 reads TGTGCCAGCAGCCCCAGCCGGGACGGGAGCTACGAGCAGTACTTC.

This clonotype was counted at least ten times. The gene calls are TRBV5-1 and TRBJ2-1; D possibly uses TRBD1 or TRBD2 (5 bases each). CDR1 SGHRS and CDR2 YFSETQ come from the germline V gene. V was trimmed by 4 bases and J by 8 bases, leaving 13 bases between them. The CDR3 totals 13 residues. CDR3 residues: CASSLGAPDEQFF. In DNA, the CDR3 is TGCGCCAGCAGCCTCGGGGCCCCAGATGAGCAGTTCTTC.

The V and J genes are TRBV20-1 and TRBJ1-3; tentative D call: TRBD1 (6 bases). CDR1 is DFQATT, CDR2 SNEGSKA, per germline (reference sequence). The CDR3 has 11 residues. The CDR3 protein is CTRGAGNTIYF. In nucleotides, the CDR3 is TGCACCAGGGGCGCTGGAAACACCATATATTTT.

This clonotype was recorded many times. The gene calls are TRBV11-2 and TRBJ2-1; no clear D. The V and J ends lost 5 bases and 0 bases respectively, with 11 bases between them. Germline CDR1 is SGHAT and CDR2 is FQNNGV. The CDR3 spans 15 residues. CDR3 DNA: TGTGCCAGCAGCCCAGCAGCGAGCTCCTACAATGAGCAGTTCTTC. Protein sequence: CASSPAASSYNEQFF.

The rearrangement joins TRBV12-3 or TRBV12-4 to TRBJ2-1; 8 nucleotides agree with TRBD2. The CDR3 has 15 amino acids. Trimming removed 2 bases from V and 8 bases from J; junction bases left unmatched: 8. The CDR3 coding sequence is TGTGCCAGCAGTTTAAGAGCGGGAGCGTTCGATGAGCAGTTCTTC. Translated: CASSLRAGAFDEQFF.

This clonotype was detected ten times or more. The chain carries TRBV27 and TRBJ1-1; D gene uncertain. V was shortened by 2 bases and J by 1 base, with 5 bases between the two germline ends. The germline gives CDR1 MNHEY, CDR2 SMNVEV (reference sequence). The length of the CDR3 is 13 residues. For the CDR3, the DNA is TGTGCCAGCAGTTTAACGCCGAACACTGAAGCTTTCTTT. Protein sequence: CASSLTPNTEAFF.

CDR3 region: CATSRTKGHDNSPLHF. Written as DNA, the CDR3 is TGTGCCACCAGCAGGACCAAAGGGCACGATAATTCACCCCTCCACTTT. This chain uses TRBV15 with TRBJ1-6; D call uncertain. V dropped 3 bases and J dropped 5 bases, with 14 bases sitting between them. CDR1 is LNHNV and CDR2 is YYDKDF in the germline V gene (reference sequence). CDR3 length equals 16 residues.

This clonotype was observed a few times. Its ends do not fully match the called genes, so a read error is possible. This chain uses TRBV7-9 with TRBJ1-5; D remains unclear. Germline CDR1 is SEHNR and CDR2 is FQNEAQ (reference sequence). The CDR3 totals 15 residues. The CDR3: CAGSLIVRGNQPQHF. The CDR3 bases are TGTGCCGGCAGCTTAATAGTTCGGGGCAATCAGCCCCAGCATTTT.

CDR3 coding DNA: TGTGCCAGCAGAAAGGAGGGTCGTCAGCCCCAGCATTTT. Its translation: CASRKEGRQPQHF. The chain joins TRBV6-1 to TRBJ1-5, with unresolved D. V shed 6 bases and J shed 6 bases, with 12 bases lying between them. The CDR3 has 13 residues. Germline CDR1 MNHNS, CDR2 SASEGT.

This clonotype was seen repeatedly, ten times or more. J is TRBJ2-1 and V is TRBV15; 9 nucleotides agree with TRBD1. CDR1 LNHNV and CDR2 YYDKDF come from the germline V gene (reference sequence). CDR3 length equals 16 residues. V trimming: 3 bases; J trimming: 4 bases; junction bases outside the gene matches: 7. The CDR3 is CATSSFPGQGYNEQFF. The CDR3 nucleotides read TGTGCCACCAGCAGTTTCCCGGGACAGGGATACAATGAGCAGTTCTTC.

This clonotype was observed a few times. The chain carries TRBV12-5 and TRBJ2-5; 9 bases line up with TRBD1. CDR1 is LGHNT and CDR2 is FRNRAP in the germline V gene. The CDR3 is made up of 15 amino acids. V shed 1 base, J shed 4 bases, and the junction held 4 bases outside the gene matches. CDR3 DNA sequence: TGTGCTAGTGGTTTGGGACAGGGGGTTTCAGAGACCCAGTACTTC. Its protein is CASGLGQGVSETQYF. Full variable domain (remainder filled in from reference TRBV12-5 and TRBJ2-5): DARVTQTPRHKVTEMGQEVTMRCQPILGHNTVFWYRQTMMQGLELLAYFRNRAPLDDSGMPKDRFSAEMPDATLATLKIQPSEPRDSAVYFCASGLGQGVSETQYFGPGTRLLVL.

This clonotype appeared many times. The chain joins TRBV10-1 to TRBJ2-1, with 7 bases matching TRBD2. There are 14 residues in the CDR3. J was trimmed by 4 bases and V by 6 bases; bases with no gene match: 6. Germline V gene data show CDR1 as WNHNN and CDR2 as SYGVQD (reference sequence). CDR3 DNA: TGCGCCAGCAGCTCCGGGACTAATTACAATGAGCAGTTCTTC. Its translation: CASSSGTNYNEQFF.

This clonotype was recorded many times. The chain has TRBV6-1 and TRBJ1-1; the D is unclear. This CDR3 is 12 amino acids long. V dropped 8 bases and J dropped 6 bases, with 13 bases sitting between them. Germline V lookup: CDR1 MNHNS, CDR2 SASEGT. For the CDR3, the DNA is TGTGCCAGCTACGCAGGCATTGCTGAAGCTTTCTTT. Protein: CASYAGIAEAFF.

This clonotype was detected many times. This chain joins TRBV3-1 and TRBJ2-7; D might be TRBD1 or TRBD2, each matching 6 bases. The ends were cut back, 3 bases at V and 9 bases at J, with 12 bases in the middle. Germline-derived CDR1 and CDR2 are LGHDT and YNNKEL (reference sequence). This CDR3 contains 12 residues. CDR3 DNA sequence: TGTGCCAGCAGCCATGATGGGGGGCGGCAGTACTTC. It encodes CASSHDGGRQYF.

This clonotype occurred many times. As DNA, the CDR3 is TGCGCCAGCAGCTTGTTCGCGGGAGTCAATGAGCAGTTCTTC. Its protein is CASSLFAGVNEQFF. The chain combines TRBV5-1 with TRBJ2-1; TRBD2 matches at 7 bases. The trim removed 1 base at V and 6 bases at J, leaving 4 bases unmatched. The germline gives CDR1 SGHRS, CDR2 YFSETQ. The CDR3 has 14 residues.

At least ten counts were recorded for this clonotype. The chain has TRBV20-1 and TRBJ2-5; a possible D gene is TRBD1 (6 bases). The V end was cut by 0 bases, the J end by 0 bases, with 11 bases between. CDR1 and CDR2 (germline): DFQATT, SNEGSKA (reference sequence). CDR3 length: 15 residues. This CDR3 reads CSARDYRAYQETQYF. Written as DNA, the CDR3 is TGCAGTGCTAGAGATTACAGGGCGTACCAAGAGACCCAGTACTTC.

This clonotype was seen repeatedly, ten times or more. This sequence joins TRBV11-2 and TRBJ2-1; D is perhaps TRBD2 (5 bases). V was trimmed by 2 bases and J by 1 base, leaving 21 bases between them. Germline V lookup: CDR1 SGHAT, CDR2 FQNNGV. This CDR3 spans 19 amino acids. The CDR3 loop is CASSLLPPGFGMSYNEQFF. As DNA, the CDR3 is TGTGCCAGCAGCTTACTACCCCCGGGTTTCGGGATGTCCTACAATGAGCAGTTCTTC.

This clonotype was counted many times. V is TRBV6-1 and J is TRBJ2-7, with 7 nucleotides matching TRBD2. Germline CDR1 reads MNHNS; CDR2 reads SASEGT. The CDR3 runs 15 residues. V lost 8 bases and J lost 5; bases outside the gene matches: 15. The CDR3 sequence: CASSGLLSGANEQYF. In nucleotides, the CDR3 is TGTGCCAGCTCTGGACTCCTGAGCGGGGCTAACGAGCAGTACTTC.

At least ten counts were recorded for this clonotype. This chain uses TRBV7-2 with TRBJ2-1; TRBD2 matches at 16 bases. The ends lost 6 bases at V and 9 bases at J; junction bases unmatched: 5. The CDR3 is 15 amino acids. Germline-derived CDR1 and CDR2 are SGHTA and FQGNSA. The DNA of the CDR3 is TGTGCCAGCAGTTCCGGGACTAGCGGGAGGGGTGAGCAGTTCTTC. This gives the protein CASSSGTSGRGEQFF.

This clonotype was seen more than once but under ten times. V is TRBV19 and J is TRBJ2-1; D assignment may be TRBD1 or TRBD2 (6 bases each). From germline, CDR1 is LNHDA and CDR2 SQIVND (reference sequence). Trimming stripped 5 bases from V and 7 bases from J, with 21 bases between. The CDR3 has 16 residues. The CDR3 protein is CASSPRGGRGENEQFF. CDR3 nucleotides: TGTGCCAGTAGTCCTCGTGGGGGGCGAGGTGAGAATGAGCAGTTCTTC.